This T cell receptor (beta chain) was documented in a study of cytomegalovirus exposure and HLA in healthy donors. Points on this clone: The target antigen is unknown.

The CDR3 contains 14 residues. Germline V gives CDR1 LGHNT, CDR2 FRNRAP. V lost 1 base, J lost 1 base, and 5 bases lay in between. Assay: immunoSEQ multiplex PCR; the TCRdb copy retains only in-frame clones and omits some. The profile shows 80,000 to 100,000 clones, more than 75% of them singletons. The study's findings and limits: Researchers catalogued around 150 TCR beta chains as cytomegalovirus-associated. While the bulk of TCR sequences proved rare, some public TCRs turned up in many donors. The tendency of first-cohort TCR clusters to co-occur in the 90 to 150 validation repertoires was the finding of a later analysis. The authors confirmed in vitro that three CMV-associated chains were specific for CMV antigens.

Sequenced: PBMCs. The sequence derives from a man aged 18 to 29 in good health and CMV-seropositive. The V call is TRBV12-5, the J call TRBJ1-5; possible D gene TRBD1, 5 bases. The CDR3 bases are TGTGCTAGTGGTTTGGGACAGAGCAATCAGCCCCAGCATTTT. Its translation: CASGLGQSNQPQHF.